What follows are 10 T cell receptor beta chains derived from one specimen sequenced in a study of blood T cell repertoires in COVID-19. The assay was immunoSEQ multiplex PCR, and TCRdb's table has in-frame clones only and misses some. The table records 150,000 to 200,000 clones, roughly 85% of them present only once. The sequencing sample was made of peripheral blood. These receptor sequences come from a woman in her 70s with acute or convalescent COVID-19.

The chain recombines TRBV6-4 with TRBJ1-1; TRBD1 matches at 7 bases. With 4 bases clipped from V and 4 bases from J, the junction kept 3 bases outside the gene matches. This CDR3 is 13 amino acids long. Germline values: CDR1 MRHNA, CDR2 SNTAGT. DNA for the CDR3: TGTGCCAGCAGTGCCGCAGGGGGCACTGAAGCTTTCTTT. This gives the protein CASSAAGGTEAFF.

The chain combines TRBV5-6 with TRBJ1-4; 7 nucleotides line up with TRBD1. The junction had 9 bases not matched to a gene; V was cut back by 0 bases and J by 7 bases. This CDR3 contains 16 residues. Germline lookup yields CDR1 SGHDT and CDR2 YYEEEE. The CDR3 DNA reads TGTGCCAGCAGCTTGGGGGGACAGTCCGGTGGTGAAAAACTGTTTTTT. It specifies CASSLGGQSGGEKLFF.

The chain recombines TRBV7-8 with TRBJ2-7; weak D call: TRBD2 (7 bases). The CDR3 is 15 amino acids. Germline V gene data show CDR1 as SGHVS and CDR2 as FQNEAQ. Trimming took off 6 bases at V and 3 bases at J, with 18 bases between the two ends. The CDR3 protein is CASSSKRDTYYEQYF. The CDR3 DNA sequence: TGTGCCAGCAGTTCCAAGCGGGACACTTACTACGAGCAGTACTTC.

The CDR3 DNA follows: TGTGCCAGCAGCCAAGAGGGCAGCTATGGCTACACCTTC. Protein: CASSQEGSYGYTF. The chain links TRBV3-1 (or the pseudogene TRBV3-2) to TRBJ1-2; D call uncertain. Trimming cost V 0 bases and J 4 bases, with 6 bases left between them. This CDR3 spans 13 amino acids. The germline CDR1 and CDR2 sequences are LGHDT and YNNKEL (reference sequence).

This clone was found once. The J gene is TRBJ2-2, the V gene TRBV5-1, with D unresolved. Between the trimmed V and J ends, which lost 0 bases and 6 bases, there was a span of 9 bases. Germline CDR1 reads SGHRS; CDR2 reads YFSETQ. CDR3 length: 14 amino acids. The CDR3 spells CASSLDVVPGELFF. CDR3 nucleotide sequence: TGCGCCAGCAGCTTGGATGTCGTTCCCGGGGAGCTGTTTTTT.

This chain links TRBV4-2 with TRBJ2-7, with 8 bases aligning to TRBD1. The germline CDR1 and CDR2 sequences are LGHNA and YNFKEQ. There are 15 residues in the CDR3. V lost 5 bases to trimming and J lost 2 bases; unmatched junction nucleotides: 8. This CDR3 reads CASSYADRGPYEQYF. The CDR3 DNA sequence: TGTGCCAGCAGCTACGCAGACAGGGGCCCCTACGAGCAGTACTTC.

The gene calls are TRBV3-1 (or the pseudogene TRBV3-2) and TRBJ1-5, with D perhaps TRBD1 (6 bases). CDR3 length equals 18 residues. Germline V gene lookup returns CDR1 LGHDT and CDR2 YNNKEL (reference sequence). The V and J ends lost 3 bases and 6 bases respectively, with 24 bases between them. As DNA, the CDR3 is TGTGCCAGCAGCCAGCGATCTTCCGGGACAAAGAAACCTCAGCCCCAGCATTTT. Its protein product is CASSQRSSGTKKPQPQHF.

The J gene is TRBJ2-1, the V gene TRBV7-8, with 7 bases aligning to TRBD2. The germline gives CDR1 SGHVS, CDR2 FQNEAQ. This CDR3 has 16 residues. With V trimmed by 2 bases and J by 7 bases, 11 bases remained unmatched. The CDR3 sequence is CASSLRASGTFNEQFF. DNA for the CDR3: TGTGCCAGCAGCTTACGGGCTAGCGGTACCTTTAATGAGCAGTTCTTC.

This clone was recorded a few times. This chain uses TRBV11-2 with TRBJ1-2; 8 nucleotides align to TRBD1. The CDR3 contains 14 residues. With V trimmed by 5 bases and J by 7 bases, 9 bases remained unmatched. The germline V gene encodes CDR1 SGHAT and CDR2 FQNNGV. The CDR3 loop is CASSLTSGGPGYTF. In nucleotides, the CDR3 is TGTGCCAGCAGCCTGACTTCAGGGGGCCCTGGCTACACCTTC.

The gene calls are TRBV5-1 and TRBJ2-2; the match to TRBD1 covers 9 bases. Trimming cost V 4 bases and J 3 bases; bases outside gene matches: 13. The length of the CDR3 is 18 residues. CDR1 and CDR2 (germline): SGHRS, YFSETQ. The CDR3 DNA is TGCGCCAGCAGCCCAGGAACCCCGGGACAGGGATACACCGGGGAGCTGTTTTTT. Its translation is CASSPGTPGQGYTGELFF. Complete variable domain (other parts from reference TRBV5-1 and TRBJ2-2): KAGVTQTPRYLIKTRGQQVTLSCSPISGHRSVSWYQQTPGQGLQFLFEYFSETQRNKGNFPGRFSGRQFSNSRSEMNVSTLELGDSALYLCASSPGTPGQGYTGELFFGEGSRLTVL.